Below are 9 T cell receptor beta chains sequenced from a single sample in a study of PD-L1 blockade in urothelial cancer. Assay used: immunoSEQ multiplex PCR; TCRdb lists only in-frame clones, some missing. This sample has 85,000 to 95,000 clones, with approximately 88% found just once. Time point defined: pretreatment peripheral blood. The material was PBMCs, obtained around atezolizumab (anti-PD-L1) treatment. The source is a woman aged 80 or older with urothelial cancer.

The chain employs TRBV6-1 and TRBJ2-7; 11 nucleotides agree with TRBD1. CDR1 and CDR2 (germline): MNHNS, SASEGT. The CDR3 totals 14 residues. Unmatched junction bases numbered 2, after V lost 6 bases and J lost 1 base. CDR3 DNA sequence: TGTGCCAGCAGCGGGACAGGGGGTTCCTACGAGCAGTACTTC. It codes for CASSGTGGSYEQYF.

The chain combines TRBV28 with TRBJ1-5; D possibly corresponds to TRBD1 (5 bases). The CDR3 has 12 amino acids. Germline CDR1 and CDR2: MDHEN and SYDVKM. Deletions cut 7 bases from V and 3 bases from J, with 7 bases between. The CDR3 sequence is CASTGYNQPQHF. The DNA of the CDR3 is TGTGCCAGCACAGGGTACAATCAGCCCCAGCATTTT.

V usage is TRBV7-3 and J usage is TRBJ1-1; D perhaps matches TRBD1 (5 bases). The V gene's germline CDR1 is SGHTA and CDR2 FQGTGA. The CDR3 consists of 15 residues. V was cut by 2 bases and J by 2 bases, with 12 bases left in between. The CDR3 reads CASSLQGLLNTEAFF. The CDR3 coding sequence is TGTGCCAGCAGCTTACAGGGACTCTTAAACACTGAAGCTTTCTTT.

This sequence joins TRBV14 and TRBJ1-4; 9 nucleotides agree with TRBD1. The CDR3 is 15 residues long. In germline, CDR1 is SGHDN, CDR2 FVKESK. J lost 3 bases, V lost 5 bases, and 4 bases had no gene match. The CDR3 reads CASSIRQGANEKLFF. As DNA, the CDR3 is TGTGCCAGCAGCATACGACAGGGGGCTAATGAAAAACTGTTTTTT. Complete variable domain (other parts from reference TRBV14 and TRBJ1-4): EAGVTQFPSHSVIEKGQTVTLRCDPISGHDNLYWYRRVMGKEIKFLLHFVKESKQDESGMPNNRFLAERTGGTYSTLKVQPAELEDSGVYFCASSIRQGANEKLFFGSGTQLSVL.

In its sample, this clone was seen once. The rearrangement links TRBV27 to TRBJ2-4; 7 bases map to TRBD1. The CDR3 contains 16 residues. CDR1 and CDR2 from the germline V gene are MNHEY and SMNVEV (reference sequence). V dropped 5 bases and J dropped 0; count of bases not matched to a gene: 7. CDR3 coding DNA: TGTGCCAGCAGTCCGCGGACAGGTCTAGCCAAAAACATTCAGTACTTC. Translating gives CASSPRTGLAKNIQYF.

The J gene is TRBJ1-1, the V gene TRBV6-1; no clear D. The CDR3 totals 16 residues. The V and J ends lost 2 bases and 5 bases respectively, with 18 bases between them. Germline assignment: CDR1 MNHNS and CDR2 SASEGT. The CDR3: CASSESATTMRTEAFF. The CDR3 coding sequence is TGTGCCAGCAGTGAATCGGCAACTACCATGCGGACTGAAGCTTTCTTT.

The chain couples TRBV27 to TRBJ2-1; 8 bases are shared with TRBD2. The CDR3 contains 16 residues. V trimming: 5 bases; J trimming: 1 base; junction bases outside the gene matches: 7. Germline-derived CDR1 and CDR2 are MNHEY and SMNVEV (reference sequence). CDR3 sequence reads: CASSPSRLASYNEQFF. CDR3 sequence (DNA): TGTGCCAGCAGTCCTTCGAGACTAGCGTCCTACAATGAGCAGTTCTTC.

The chain employs TRBV7-2 and TRBJ1-1; 7 nucleotides align to TRBD1. This CDR3 is 11 amino acids long. Germline assignment: CDR1 SGHTA and CDR2 FQGNSA. Trimming removed 7 bases from V and 11 bases from J; junction bases left unmatched: 7. CDR3 bases: TGTGCCAGCACACAGGGGCTCACCGCTTTCTTT. Protein product: CASTQGLTAFF.

The rearrangement uses TRBV15 and TRBJ2-7, with TRBD2 matching over 9 bases. This CDR3 has 15 residues. With V trimmed by 1 base and J by 3 bases, 4 bases remained unmatched. Germline loops: CDR1 LNHNV, CDR2 YYDKDF (reference sequence). This chain's CDR3 is CATSRASGVLYEQYF. The CDR3 DNA follows: TGTGCCACCAGCAGAGCTAGCGGGGTCCTCTACGAGCAGTACTTC.